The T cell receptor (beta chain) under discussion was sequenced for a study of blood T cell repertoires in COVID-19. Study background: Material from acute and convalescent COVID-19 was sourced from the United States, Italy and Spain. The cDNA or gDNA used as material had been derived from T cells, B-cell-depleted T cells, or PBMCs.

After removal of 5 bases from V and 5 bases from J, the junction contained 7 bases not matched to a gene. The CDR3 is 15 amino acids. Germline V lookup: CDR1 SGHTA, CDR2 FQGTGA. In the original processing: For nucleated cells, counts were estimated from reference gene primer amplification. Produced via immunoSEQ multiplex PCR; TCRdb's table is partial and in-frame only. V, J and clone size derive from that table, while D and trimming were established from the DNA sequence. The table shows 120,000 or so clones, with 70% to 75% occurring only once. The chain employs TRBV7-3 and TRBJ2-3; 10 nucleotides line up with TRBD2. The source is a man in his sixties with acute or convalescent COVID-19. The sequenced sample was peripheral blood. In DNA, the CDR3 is TGTGCCAGCAGCCCTCTAGCGGGGGTTCTAGATACGCAGTATTTT. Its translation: CASSPLAGVLDTQYF.